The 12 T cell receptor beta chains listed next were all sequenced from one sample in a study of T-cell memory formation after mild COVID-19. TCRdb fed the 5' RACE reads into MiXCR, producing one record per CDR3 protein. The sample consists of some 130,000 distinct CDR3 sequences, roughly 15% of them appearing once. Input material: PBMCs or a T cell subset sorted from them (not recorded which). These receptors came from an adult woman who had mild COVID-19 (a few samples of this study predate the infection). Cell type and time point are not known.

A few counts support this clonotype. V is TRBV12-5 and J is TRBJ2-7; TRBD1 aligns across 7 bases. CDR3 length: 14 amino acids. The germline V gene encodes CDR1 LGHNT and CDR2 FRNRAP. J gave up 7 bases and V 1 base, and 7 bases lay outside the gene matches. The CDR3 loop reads CASGLGDSRGEQYF. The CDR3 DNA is TGTGCTAGTGGTTTGGGGGACAGCCGAGGGGAGCAGTACTTC.

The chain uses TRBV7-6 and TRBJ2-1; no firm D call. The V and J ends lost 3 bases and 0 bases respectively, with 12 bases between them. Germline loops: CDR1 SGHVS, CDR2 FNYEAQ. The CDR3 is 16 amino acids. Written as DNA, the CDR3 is TGTGCCAGCAGCTTTGGACCCCCAAGCTCCTACAATGAGCAGTTCTTC. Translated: CASSFGPPSSYNEQFF.

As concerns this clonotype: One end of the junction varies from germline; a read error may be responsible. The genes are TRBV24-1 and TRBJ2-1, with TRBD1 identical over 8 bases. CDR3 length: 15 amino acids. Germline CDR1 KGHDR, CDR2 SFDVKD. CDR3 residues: CATAPLDRDSNQQFF. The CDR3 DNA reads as TGTGCCACTGCCCCCCTGGACAGGGATTCCAATCAGCAGTTCTTC.

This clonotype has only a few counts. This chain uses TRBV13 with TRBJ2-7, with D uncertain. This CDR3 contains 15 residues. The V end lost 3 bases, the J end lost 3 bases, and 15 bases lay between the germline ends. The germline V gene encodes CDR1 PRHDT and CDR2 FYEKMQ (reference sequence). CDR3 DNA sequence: TGTGCCAGCAGCTTGGGGAAGCGTCAGAACTACGAGCAGTACTTC. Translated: CASSLGKRQNYEQYF.

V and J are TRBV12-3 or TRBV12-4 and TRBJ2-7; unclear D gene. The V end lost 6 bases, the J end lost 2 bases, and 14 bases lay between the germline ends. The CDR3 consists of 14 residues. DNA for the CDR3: TGTGCCAGCAGCCCTAGGACGGTTACCTACGAGCAGTACTTC. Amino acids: CASSPRTVTYEQYF.

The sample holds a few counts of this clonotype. The CDR3 reads CASSPDPAEQYF. In DNA form, the CDR3 reads TGCGCCAGCAGCCCCGATCCCGCCGAGCAGTACTTC. The gene calls are TRBV5-1 and TRBJ2-7; unclear D gene. The CDR3 loop spans 12 amino acids. Germline CDR1 is SGHRS and CDR2 is YFSETQ. V gave up 4 bases and J gave up 6 bases, with 11 bases separating them.

The CDR3 sequence: CASSPWLAGSYEQYF. The CDR3 nucleotides are TGTGCCAGCAGCCCTTGGCTAGCGGGATCCTACGAGCAGTACTTC. J is TRBJ2-7 and V is TRBV7-9, with 9 positions matching TRBD2. Germline-derived CDR1 and CDR2 are SEHNR and FQNEAQ (reference sequence). This CDR3 contains 15 residues. With 5 bases clipped from V and 1 base from J, the junction kept 6 bases outside the gene matches.

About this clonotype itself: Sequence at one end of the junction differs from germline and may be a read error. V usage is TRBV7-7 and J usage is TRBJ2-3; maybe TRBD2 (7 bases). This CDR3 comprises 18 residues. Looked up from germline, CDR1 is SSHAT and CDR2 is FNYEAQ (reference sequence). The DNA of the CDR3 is TGTGCTAGCAGCTTAGCTAACCCTTCCGGGGGGCACACAGATACGCAGTATTTT. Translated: CASSLANPSGGHTDTQYF.

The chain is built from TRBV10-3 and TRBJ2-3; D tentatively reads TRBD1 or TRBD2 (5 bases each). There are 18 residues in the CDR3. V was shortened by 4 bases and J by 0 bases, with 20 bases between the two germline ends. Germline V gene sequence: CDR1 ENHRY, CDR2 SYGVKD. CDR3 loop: CAISAHTPGTSSTDTQYF. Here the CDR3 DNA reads TGTGCCATCAGTGCTCACACGCCCGGGACCTCTAGCACAGATACGCAGTATTTT.

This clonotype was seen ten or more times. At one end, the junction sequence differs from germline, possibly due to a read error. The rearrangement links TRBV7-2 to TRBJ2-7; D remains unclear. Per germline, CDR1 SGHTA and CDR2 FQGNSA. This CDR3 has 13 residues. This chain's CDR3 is CASSLDVSYEQYF. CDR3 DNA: TGCGCCAGCAGCTTGGACGTCTCCTACGAGCAGTACTTC.

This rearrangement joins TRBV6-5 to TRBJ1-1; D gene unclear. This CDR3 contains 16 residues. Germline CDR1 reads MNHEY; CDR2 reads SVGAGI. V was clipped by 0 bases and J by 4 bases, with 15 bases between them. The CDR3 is CASSYSMWRPGTEAFF. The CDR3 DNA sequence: TGTGCCAGCAGTTACTCGATGTGGAGACCCGGCACTGAAGCTTTCTTT.

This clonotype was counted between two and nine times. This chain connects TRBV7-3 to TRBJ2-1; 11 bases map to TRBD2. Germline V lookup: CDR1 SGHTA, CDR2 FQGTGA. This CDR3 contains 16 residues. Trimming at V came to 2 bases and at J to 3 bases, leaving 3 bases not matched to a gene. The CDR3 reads CASSLQGTSGYNEQFF. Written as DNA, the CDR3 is TGTGCCAGCAGCTTACAGGGGACTAGCGGCTACAATGAGCAGTTCTTC.